This entry lists 11 T cell receptor beta chains sequenced from one sample in a study of T cells in Graves' hyperthyroidism and ophthalmopathy. Amplification of TCR beta CDR3 regions used RNA as the template. HTBI primers were employed in a first-round RT-PCR of the TCR CDR3. TCRdb fed the multiplex PCR reads into MiXCR, producing one record per CDR3 protein. The table includes over 350,000 distinct CDR3 sequences, roughly 14% detected once. Sequencing was done on a sample of blood. These receptors were taken from a man between 18 and 29 years old with Graves' ophthalmopathy.

This clonotype has ten or more counts. As DNA, the CDR3 is TGTGCCAGCAGCTTTGGAGCAGGGGGTAGCCACGAGCAGTACTTC. Translated, it gives CASSFGAGGSHEQYF. The chain uses TRBV7-9 and TRBJ2-7, with TRBD1 identical over 7 bases. Germline lookup yields CDR1 SEHNR and CDR2 FQNEAQ (reference sequence). Trimming took 3 bases from V and 5 from J; bases not matched to a gene: 10. This CDR3 has 15 amino acids. The complete variable domain, with remaining parts taken from reference TRBV7-9 and TRBJ2-7, reads DTGVSQNPRHKITKRGQNVTFRCDPISEHNRLYWYRQTLGQGPEFLTYFQNEAQLEKSRLLSDRFSAERPKGSFSTLEIQRTEQGDSAMYLCASSFGAGGSHEQYFGPGTRLTVT.

This clonotype was observed at least ten times. CDR3 in amino acids: CSARVSGKDEQYF. The CDR3 coding sequence is TGCAGTGCTAGAGTTAGCGGGAAGGACGAGCAGTACTTC. This chain joins TRBV20-1 and TRBJ2-7; 8 nucleotides match TRBD2. This CDR3 region has 13 residues. CDR1 is DFQATT, CDR2 SNEGSKA, per germline (reference sequence). V lost 1 base, J lost 5 bases, and 4 bases stayed unmatched.

This clonotype was counted at least ten times. The genes are TRBV6-1 and TRBJ1-5; D remains ambiguous. Germline V gives CDR1 MNHNS, CDR2 SASEGT. Deletions cut 11 bases from V and 7 bases from J, with 15 bases between. CDR3 length: 12 amino acids. The CDR3 DNA sequence: TGTGCCGGCCGACACTTCGGGCAGCCCCAGCATTTT. Encoded protein: CAGRHFGQPQHF.

The CDR3 DNA reads TGTGCCAGCAGAGAGAGGGGTATCTCCTACAATGAGCAGTTCTTC. It translates to CASRERGISYNEQFF. This rearrangement joins TRBV7-6 to TRBJ2-1; D tentatively reads TRBD1 or TRBD2 (5 bases each). Germline CDR1 and CDR2: SGHVS and FNYEAQ. This CDR3 contains 15 residues. V was pared by 6 bases and J by 0 bases, with 12 bases between.

In regard to this clonotype: A much larger clone lies a single base off, so this may be a read error. This likely comes from a read error, as the CDR3 has no conserved phenylalanine or tryptophan at its end. The chain recombines TRBV7-3 with TRBJ2-3, with 9 bases aligning to TRBD1. The germline V gene encodes CDR1 SGHTA and CDR2 FQGTGA. Trimming cost V 5 bases and J 5 bases; bases outside gene matches: 8. The CDR3 has 15 amino acids. CDR3 bases: TGTGCCAGCAGCCTTAACAGGGGGCTGATAGATACGCAGTATTAT. Translation gives CASSLNRGLIDTQYY.

In its sample, this clonotype was seen many times. For the CDR3, the DNA is TGCAGCGTTGAAGCGGCAGCTAGCACAGATACGCAGTATTTT. It encodes CSVEAAASTDTQYF. The rearrangement uses TRBV29-1 and TRBJ2-3; D is uncertain. The germline V gene has CDR1 SQVTM and CDR2 ANQGSEA. The V gene lost 1 base and the J gene lost 0 bases, with 8 bases spanning the gap. This CDR3 is 14 amino acids long.

This clonotype has ten or more counts. The chain carries TRBV13 and TRBJ1-2; 8 bases map to TRBD1. The CDR3 has 16 residues. The V segment lost 5 bases and the J segment 2 bases; nucleotides outside the gene matches: 10. Germline CDR1 PRHDT, CDR2 FYEKMQ (reference sequence). CDR3 nucleotide sequence: TGTGCCAGCAGCCCCGGACAGGGCGCGCTGAACTATGGCTACACCTTC. The encoded protein is CASSPGQGALNYGYTF. The whole variable domain, remainder taken from reference TRBV13 and TRBJ1-2, is AAGVIQSPRHLIKEKRETATLKCYPIPRHDTVYWYQQGPGQDPQFLISFYEKMQSDKGSIPDRFSAQQFSDYHSELNMSSLELGDSALYFCASSPGQGALNYGYTFGSGTRLTVV.

J is TRBJ2-3 and V is TRBV7-2, with TRBD2 matching 11 bases. Trimming cost V 4 bases and J 2 bases; bases outside gene matches: 8. This CDR3 comprises 17 residues. Germline V lookup: CDR1 SGHTA, CDR2 FQGNSA. This chain's CDR3 is CASSSRTSGRHTDTQYF. The CDR3 nucleotides read TGTGCCAGCAGCTCCCGGACTAGCGGGCGGCACACAGATACGCAGTATTTT.

This clonotype was detected ten times or more. V gene TRBV20-1 combines with J gene TRBJ1-1; no firm D call. The V gene lost 3 bases and the J gene lost 8 bases, with 7 bases spanning the gap. The germline V gene encodes CDR1 DFQATT and CDR2 SNEGSKA (reference sequence). This CDR3 is 10 amino acids long. For the CDR3, the DNA is TGCAGTGCTAGTAATCCGGAAGCTTTCTTT. Translated, it gives CSASNPEAFF.

The chain uses TRBV6-1 and TRBJ2-7; 7 bases map to TRBD2. Per germline, CDR1 MNHNS and CDR2 SASEGT. V lost 7 bases, J lost 4 bases, and 13 bases stayed unmatched. CDR3 length: 15 amino acids. The CDR3 DNA follows: TGTGCCAGCACCAACCCCCCGGGAGGAATATACGAGCAGTACTTC. Protein product: CASTNPPGGIYEQYF.

This clonotype was counted only a few times. The J gene is TRBJ2-7, the V gene TRBV12-3 or TRBV12-4; perhaps D is TRBD1 or TRBD2 (5 bases each). Trimming removed 3 bases at V and 6 bases at J, with 12 bases between. The CDR3 extends over 13 amino acids. CDR3 protein: CASSFGTQIEQYF. The CDR3 coding sequence is TGTGCCAGCAGTTTTGGGACGCAGATCGAGCAGTACTTC.